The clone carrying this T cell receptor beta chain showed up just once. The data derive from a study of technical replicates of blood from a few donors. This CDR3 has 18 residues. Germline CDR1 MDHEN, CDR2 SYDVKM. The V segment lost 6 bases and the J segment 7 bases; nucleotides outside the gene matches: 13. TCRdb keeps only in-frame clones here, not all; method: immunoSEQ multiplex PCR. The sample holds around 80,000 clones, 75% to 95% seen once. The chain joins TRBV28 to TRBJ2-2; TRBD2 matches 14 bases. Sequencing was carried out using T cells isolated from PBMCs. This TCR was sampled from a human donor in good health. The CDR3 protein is CASSLELGLAGVGGELFF. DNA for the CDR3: TGTGCCAGCAGCCTGGAGCTGGGACTAGCGGGAGTAGGCGGGGAGCTGTTTTTT.